This TCR beta chain was recorded in a study of T cell changes during pregnancy in multiple sclerosis. Measured with immunoSEQ multiplex PCR; TCRdb has only the in-frame clones, and not every one. The sample yields over 90,000 clones, around 90% seen once. This CDR3 contains 13 residues. The germline V gene has CDR1 LNHNV and CDR2 YYDKDF (reference sequence). V lost 4 bases and J lost 7, with 12 bases in between. The specimen comprised peripheral blood, sampled before pregnancy. The rearrangement links TRBV15 to TRBJ2-3; no clear D gene. The clonotype comes from a female donor with multiple sclerosis, enrolled in a pregnancy study. DNA of the CDR3: TGTGCCACCAGCAATGGCTTATCAAATACGCAGTATTTT. Translated: CATSNGLSNTQYF.